This TCR beta chain was captured by sequencing in a study of blood T cell repertoires in COVID-19. On the study more broadly: Samples came from the United States, Italy and Spain, spanning acute and convalescent COVID-19. PBMCs, B-cell-depleted T cells, or T cells were the source of the cDNA or gDNA that made up the material.

Repertoires were generated with immunoSEQ multiplex PCR, while TCRdb's copy carries only in-frame clones and drops some. This table holds over 100,000 clones, 81% found once. The sample was peripheral blood. The receptor's source is a human donor in a cohort sampled during active COVID-19.

CDR3 sequence (DNA): TGTGCCAGCAGTCAGGGGGCAGGGGTCACCGGGGAGCTGTTTTTT. Translating gives CASSQGAGVTGELFF. The chain uses TRBV3-1 (or the pseudogene TRBV3-2) and TRBJ2-2; the match to TRBD1 covers 8 bases. The trim removed 6 bases at V and 4 bases at J, leaving 7 bases unmatched. In germline, CDR1 is LGHDT, CDR2 YNNKEL (reference sequence). The CDR3 is 15 amino acids.